This T cell receptor (beta chain) comes out of a study of T cells after posttransplantation cyclophosphamide. Whole-study findings and limits: After PTCy, TRB diversity resembled that of CNI/methotrexate controls. Later blood repertoires were often dominated by clones from the donor CD8+ memory compartment. TRB overlap between skin or GI tissue T cells and blood was limited.

This clone was counted a single time. Its target is unknown. V shed 2 bases, J shed 5 bases, and the junction held 8 bases outside the gene matches. The CDR3 runs to 16 residues. The V gene's germline CDR1 is GTSNPN and CDR2 SVGIG (reference sequence). Assay: immunoSEQ multiplex PCR; the TCRdb copy retains only in-frame clones and omits some. The sample contains about 24,000 clones, about 82% of which appear only once. Source material: PBMCs. The sequence was obtained from a woman aged 60 to 75 with a blood cancer, CMV-positive, and with a related stem cell donor. The chain has TRBV30 and TRBJ2-7; 14 bases line up with TRBD2. The CDR3 coding sequence is TGTGCCTGGAGTCTGACTAGCGGGAGGGCGAATAACGAGCAGTACTTC. This translates into CAWSLTSGRANNEQYF. The full variable domain, in which reference TRBV30 and TRBJ2-7 provide the parts outside the CDR3, is SQTIHQWPATLVQPVGSPLSLECTVEGTSNPNLYWYRQAAGRGLQLLFYSVGIGQISSEVPQNLSASRPQDRQFILSSKKLLLSDSGFYLCAWSLTSGRANNEQYFGPGTRLTVT.